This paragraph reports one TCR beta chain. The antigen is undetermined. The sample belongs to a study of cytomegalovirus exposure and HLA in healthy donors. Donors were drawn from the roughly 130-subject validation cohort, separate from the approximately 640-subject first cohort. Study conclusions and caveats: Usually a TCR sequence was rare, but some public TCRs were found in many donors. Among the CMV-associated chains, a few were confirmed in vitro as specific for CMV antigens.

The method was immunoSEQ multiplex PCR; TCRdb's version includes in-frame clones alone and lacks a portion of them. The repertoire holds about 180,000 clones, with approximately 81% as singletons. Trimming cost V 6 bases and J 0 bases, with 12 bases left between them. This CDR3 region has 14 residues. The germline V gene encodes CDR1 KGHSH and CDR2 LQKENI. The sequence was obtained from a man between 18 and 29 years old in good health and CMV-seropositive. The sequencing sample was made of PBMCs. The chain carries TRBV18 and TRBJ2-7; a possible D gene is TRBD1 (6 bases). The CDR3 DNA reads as TGTGCCAGCTCCCAGGGACAAGACTCCTACGAGCAGTACTTC. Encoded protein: CASSQGQDSYEQYF.